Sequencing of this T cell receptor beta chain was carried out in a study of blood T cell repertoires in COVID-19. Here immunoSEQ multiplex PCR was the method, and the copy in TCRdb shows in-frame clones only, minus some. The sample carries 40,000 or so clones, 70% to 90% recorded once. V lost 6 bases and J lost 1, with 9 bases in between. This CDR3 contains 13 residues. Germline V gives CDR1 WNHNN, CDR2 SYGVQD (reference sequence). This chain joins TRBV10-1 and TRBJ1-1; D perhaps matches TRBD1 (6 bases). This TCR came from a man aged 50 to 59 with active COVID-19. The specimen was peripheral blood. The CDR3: CASSVDRNTEAFF. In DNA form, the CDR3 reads TGCGCCAGCAGCGTGGACAGGAACACTGAAGCTTTCTTT.